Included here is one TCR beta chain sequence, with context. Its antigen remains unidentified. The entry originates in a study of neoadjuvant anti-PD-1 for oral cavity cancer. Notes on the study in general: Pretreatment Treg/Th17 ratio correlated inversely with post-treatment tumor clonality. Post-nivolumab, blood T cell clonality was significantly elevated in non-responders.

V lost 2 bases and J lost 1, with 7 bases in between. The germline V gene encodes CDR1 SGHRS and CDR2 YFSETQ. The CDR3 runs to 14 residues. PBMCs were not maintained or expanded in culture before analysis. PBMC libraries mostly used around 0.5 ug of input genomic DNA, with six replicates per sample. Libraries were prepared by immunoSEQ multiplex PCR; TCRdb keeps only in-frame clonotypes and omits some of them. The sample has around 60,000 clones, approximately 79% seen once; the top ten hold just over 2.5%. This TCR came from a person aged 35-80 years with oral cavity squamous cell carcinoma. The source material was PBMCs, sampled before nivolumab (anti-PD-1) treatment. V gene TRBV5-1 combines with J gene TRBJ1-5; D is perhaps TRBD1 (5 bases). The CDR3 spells CASSFWDSNQPQHF. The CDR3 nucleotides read TGCGCCAGCAGCTTCTGGGACAGCAATCAGCCCCAGCATTTT.